This passage covers 16 T cell receptor beta chains from one sample sequenced in a study. The sorted Tregs were CD4+CD25+CD127-/low cells. TCRdb re-called the 5' RACE reads through MiXCR, storing one row per CDR3 protein. The profile shows roughly 58,000 distinct CDR3 sequences, about a fifth of them singletons. Sequenced input: tumor-infiltrating Tregs sorted from the breast tumor. The receptors come from a female donor with breast cancer.

The genes are TRBV12-3 or TRBV12-4 and TRBJ1-1; D possibly corresponds to TRBD1 (5 bases). Trimming removed 3 bases from V and 2 bases from J, with 13 bases in between. The CDR3 sequence is 15 residues long. CDR3 sequence: CASSFRSGGNTEAFF. CDR3 sequence (DNA): TGTGCCAGCAGTTTTAGGTCGGGGGGTAACACTGAAGCTTTCTTT.

Of note for this clonotype: Given a much more abundant clone one base away, this may be a read error. V and J are TRBV6-1 and TRBJ1-5; TRBD1 might be the D (6 bases). V lost 7 bases, J lost 1 base, and 20 bases lay in between. The CDR3 is 17 residues long. From germline, CDR1 is MNHNS and CDR2 SASEGT. Here the CDR3 reads CASIGAGVILSNQPQHF. The CDR3 bases are TGTGCCAGCATTGGGGCAGGGGTGATCTTAAGCAATCAGCCCCAGCATTTT.

This clonotype was seen a handful of times. The chain employs TRBV4-1 and TRBJ1-4, with D possibly TRBD1 on 5 matching bases. The V gene lost 4 bases and the J gene lost 5 bases, with 14 bases spanning the gap. The V gene's germline CDR1 is MGHRA and CDR2 YSYEKL. CDR3 length: 15 amino acids. CDR3 in amino acids: CASSLGHFMNEKLFF. Here the CDR3 DNA reads TGCGCCAGCAGCCTCGGACACTTTATGAATGAAAAACTGTTTTTT.

This clonotype showed up just a few times. The rearrangement links TRBV7-8 to TRBJ2-7; D is unclear. The ends were cut back, 4 bases at V and 3 bases at J, with 19 bases in the middle. CDR3 length equals 16 residues. Germline CDR1 reads SGHVS; CDR2 reads FQNEAQ. The CDR3 loop reads CASSSPRWPGFYEQYF. The CDR3 DNA is TGTGCCAGCAGCTCCCCCCGATGGCCGGGCTTCTACGAGCAGTACTTC.

The chain recombines TRBV14 with TRBJ2-7; D uncertain. The V end lost 0 bases, the J end lost 1 base, and 10 bases lay between the germline ends. Germline V gives CDR1 SGHDN, CDR2 FVKESK. The CDR3 sequence is 15 residues long. The CDR3 DNA reads TGTGCCAGCAGCCAAGACCCCGGAACTTCCTACGAGCAGTACTTC. This gives the protein CASSQDPGTSYEQYF.

This clonotype was observed a few times. The chain combines TRBV20-1 with TRBJ2-1, with a weak D call TRBD1 (6 bases). This CDR3 has 15 amino acids. The ends were cut back, 4 bases at V and 6 bases at J, with 19 bases in the middle. Germline CDR1 reads DFQATT; CDR2 reads SNEGSKA (reference sequence). The CDR3 reads CSAKQTKGQLNEQFF. The CDR3 DNA sequence: TGCAGTGCTAAACAAACGAAGGGACAACTCAATGAGCAGTTCTTC.

V usage is TRBV30 and J usage is TRBJ1-2, with D uncertain. The CDR3 runs 13 residues. Trimming left V 4 bases short and J 4 bases short, with 13 bases between. Per germline, CDR1 GTSNPN and CDR2 SVGIG (reference sequence). The CDR3 nucleotides are TGTGCCTGGAACACAGAAAGAAGCTATGGCTACACCTTC. It encodes CAWNTERSYGYTF.

The chain is built from TRBV5-1 and TRBJ2-2, with D maybe TRBD1 (5 bases). Germline CDR1 SGHRS, CDR2 YFSETQ. The CDR3 consists of 15 residues. The V and J ends lost 3 bases and 3 bases respectively, with 12 bases between them. The CDR3 spells CASSSPQGHTGELFF. In DNA, the CDR3 is TGCGCCAGCAGCTCTCCGCAGGGCCACACCGGGGAGCTGTTTTTT.

J is TRBJ2-1 and V is TRBV12-3 or TRBV12-4, with D maybe TRBD1 (5 bases). V was pared by 6 bases and J by 8 bases, with 17 bases between. The CDR3 loop spans 14 amino acids. The CDR3 nucleotides read TGTGCCAGCAGCTTCTGGTCTCTAGGGGATGAGCAGTTCTTC. Residues: CASSFWSLGDEQFF.

CDR3 sequence: CSASRTSTITDTQYF. The CDR3 DNA reads as TGCAGTGCTTCTCGGACTAGCACTATCACAGATACGCAGTATTTT. The chain links TRBV20-1 to TRBJ2-3, with 8 bases identical to TRBD2. Germline V gives CDR1 DFQATT, CDR2 SNEGSKA (reference sequence). V gave up 5 bases and J gave up 2 bases; unmatched junction bases: 9. CDR3 size: 15 residues.

This clonotype came up a few times. The chain recombines TRBV7-9 with TRBJ1-1; 7 bases line up with TRBD1. CDR1 SEHNR and CDR2 FQNEAQ come from the germline V gene (reference sequence). The CDR3 sequence is 14 residues long. Trimming took 4 bases from V and 3 from J; bases not matched to a gene: 5. The DNA of the CDR3 is TGTGCCAGCAGCTCACGACAGGGAGACACTGAAGCTTTCTTT. Protein sequence: CASSSRQGDTEAFF.

On this clonotype: A read error is possible here, since a much larger clone lies one base away. The chain couples TRBV20-1 to TRBJ2-3; 7 positions match TRBD1. The V gene's germline CDR1 is DFQATT and CDR2 SNEGSKA (reference sequence). The CDR3 has 11 residues. Written as DNA, the CDR3 is TGCAGTGCTGACAGGGCCGATACGCAGTGTTTT. Translated: CSADRADTQCF.

This clonotype was recorded many times. The chain recombines TRBV24-1 with TRBJ2-5; D is ambiguous. The CDR3 consists of 13 residues. The germline CDR1 and CDR2 sequences are KGHDR and SFDVKD. With 3 bases removed from V and 2 bases from J, the gap between germline ends came to 6 bases. CDR3 nucleotides: TGTGCCACCAGTGATATGAGGCAAGAGACCCAGTACTTC. Its protein is CATSDMRQETQYF.

This clonotype was seen at least ten times. The J gene is TRBJ1-2, the V gene TRBV6-4; 8 bases map to TRBD1. V lost 5 bases, J lost 8 bases, and 13 bases stayed unmatched. The germline CDR1 and CDR2 sequences are MRHNA and SNTAGT. The CDR3 is made up of 15 amino acids. The CDR3 sequence is CASSSKQGGPKGYTF. The CDR3 coding sequence is TGTGCCAGCAGTTCGAAACAGGGGGGACCGAAGGGCTACACCTTC.

The chain couples TRBV12-3 or TRBV12-4 to TRBJ2-7; D is unresolved. V lost 3 bases, J lost 3 bases, and 12 bases lay in between. The CDR3 has 14 residues. This chain's CDR3 is CASSLSRSRYEQYF. For the CDR3, the DNA is TGTGCCAGCAGTTTGTCCCGGTCGCGCTACGAGCAGTACTTC.

This clonotype was found a few times. Written as DNA, the CDR3 is TGTGCCAGCGCTCAGGGGACTTCTAGCCATTATGGCTACACCTTC. Residues: CASAQGTSSHYGYTF. The chain combines TRBV27 with TRBJ1-2, with D possibly TRBD1 on 6 matching bases. V lost 8 bases, J lost 5 bases, and 21 bases lay in between. This CDR3 region has 15 residues. Germline V gene lookup returns CDR1 MNHEY and CDR2 SMNVEV (reference sequence).